This TCR beta chain was captured by sequencing in a study of T-cell reconstitution after alpha-beta-depleted transplantation in children. Study-wide results and caveats: About two months after transplant, alpha-beta T cells reportedly came from several hundred expanded graft clones.

Unique molecular identifiers were built into the TCRbeta library. TCRdb itself ran the PCR reads through MiXCR, one entry per CDR3 protein. The table has hundreds of thousands of distinct CDR3 sequences, 9.5% to 13% seen once. This clonotype was counted at least ten times. Antigen: not known. The CDR3 loop spans 15 amino acids. Germline values: CDR1 MDHEN, CDR2 SYDVKM. Trimming removed 8 bases at V and 4 bases at J, with 21 bases between. This clonotype originated in a child less than two years old with acute myeloid leukemia, due to receive a stem cell transplant. The source was PBMCs, collected before TCRalphabeta/CD19-depleted stem cell transplant. The V and J genes are TRBV28 and TRBJ2-7, with D tentatively TRBD2 (5 bases). CDR3 region: CASRSIKWERYEQYF. CDR3 nucleotide sequence: TGTGCCAGCCGGTCCATCAAGTGGGAGCGGTACGAGCAGTACTTC.